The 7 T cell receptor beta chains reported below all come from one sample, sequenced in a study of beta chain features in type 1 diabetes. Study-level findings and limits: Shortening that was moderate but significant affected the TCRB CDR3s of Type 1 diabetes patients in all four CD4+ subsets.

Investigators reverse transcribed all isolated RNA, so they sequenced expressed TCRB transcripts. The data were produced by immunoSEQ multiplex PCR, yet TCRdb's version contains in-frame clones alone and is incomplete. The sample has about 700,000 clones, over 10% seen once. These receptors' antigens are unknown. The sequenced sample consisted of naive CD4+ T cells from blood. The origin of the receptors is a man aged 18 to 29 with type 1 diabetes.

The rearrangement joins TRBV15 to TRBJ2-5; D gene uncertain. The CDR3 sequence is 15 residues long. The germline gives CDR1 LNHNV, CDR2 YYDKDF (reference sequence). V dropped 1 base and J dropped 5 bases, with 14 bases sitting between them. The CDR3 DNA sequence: TGTGCCACCAGCAGAGGAAAGGGTTTATGGGAGACCCAGTACTTC. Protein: CATSRGKGLWETQYF. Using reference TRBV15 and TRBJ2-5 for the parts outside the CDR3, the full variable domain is DAMVIQNPRYQVTQFGKPVTLSCSQTLNHNVMYWYQQKSSQAPKLLFHYYDKDFNNEADTPDNFQSRRPNTSFCFLDIRSPGLGDTAMYLCATSRGKGLWETQYFGPGTRLLVL.

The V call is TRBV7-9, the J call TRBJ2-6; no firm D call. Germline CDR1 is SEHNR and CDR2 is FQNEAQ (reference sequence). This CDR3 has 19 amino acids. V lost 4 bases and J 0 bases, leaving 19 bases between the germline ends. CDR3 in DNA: TGTGCCAGCAGCTCCCCAGACGGACGCTACAACTCTGGGGCCAACGTCCTGACTTTC. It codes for CASSSPDGRYNSGANVLTF.

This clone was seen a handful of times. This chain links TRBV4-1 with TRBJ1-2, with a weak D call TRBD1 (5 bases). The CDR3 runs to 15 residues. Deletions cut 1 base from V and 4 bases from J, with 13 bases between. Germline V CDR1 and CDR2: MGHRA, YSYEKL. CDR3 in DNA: TGCGCCAGCAGCCAAGGAGGGACCACGGGCTATGGCTACACCTTC. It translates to CASSQGGTTGYGYTF.

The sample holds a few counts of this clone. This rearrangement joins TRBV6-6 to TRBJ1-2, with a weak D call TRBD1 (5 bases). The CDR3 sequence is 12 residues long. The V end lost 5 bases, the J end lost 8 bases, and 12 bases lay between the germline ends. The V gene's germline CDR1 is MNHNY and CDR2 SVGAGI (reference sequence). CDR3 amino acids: CASSPGDRGYTF. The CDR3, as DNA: TGTGCCAGCAGTCCCGGAGACAGAGGCTACACCTTC.

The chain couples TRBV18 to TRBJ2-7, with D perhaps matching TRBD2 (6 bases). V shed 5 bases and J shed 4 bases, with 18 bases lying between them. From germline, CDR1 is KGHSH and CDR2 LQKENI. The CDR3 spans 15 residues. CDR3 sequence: CASSKNQGLTYEQYF. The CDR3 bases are TGTGCCAGCTCAAAGAATCAGGGACTGACGTACGAGCAGTACTTC.

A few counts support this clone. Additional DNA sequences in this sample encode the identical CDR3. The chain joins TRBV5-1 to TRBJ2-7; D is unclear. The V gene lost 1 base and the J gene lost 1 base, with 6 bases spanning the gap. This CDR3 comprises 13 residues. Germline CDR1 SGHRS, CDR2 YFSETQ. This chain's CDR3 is CASSLTGSYEQYF. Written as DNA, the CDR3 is TGCGCCAGCAGCTTGACCGGGTCCTACGAGCAGTACTTC.

The CDR3 DNA follows: TGTGCCAGCAGCTTTCGTTATCGACTTAGGACAGGGGACCGGGATACGCAGTATTTT. Translating it yields CASSFRYRLRTGDRDTQYF. The V gene is TRBV7-2, the J gene TRBJ2-3; TRBD1 matches 9 bases. The CDR3 covers 19 residues. The germline CDR1 and CDR2 sequences are SGHTA and FQGNSA. Trimming removed 3 bases from V and 6 bases from J; junction bases left unmatched: 19.